This is a list of T cell receptor beta chains from one sample in a study of blood T cell repertoires in COVID-19. Generated by immunoSEQ multiplex PCR, the TCRdb table keeps only in-frame clones and is missing some. The top ten clones hold 3% to 4% of a sample with a few hundred thousand clones, about 86% of them seen once. Sequences were obtained from PBMCs or T cells enriched from blood (not recorded which). Receptors were obtained from a middle-aged woman with acute COVID-19. Each CDR3 is given with its conserved first and last residue. D genes are given only for firm matches. Expanded clones get a size class; other rows say once, few or many, or leave the size out.

j_gene,d_gene,abundance,v_gene,CDR3aa,CDR3nt
TRBJ1-1,NA,NA,TRBV18,CASSPFAEANTEAFF,TGTGCCAGCTCACCATTCGCCGAAGCGAACACTGAAGCTTTCTTT
TRBJ2-7,TRBD2,NA,TRBV28,CASSGGGKAFEQYF,TGTGCCAGCTCGGGGGGGGGCAAAGCCTTCGAGCAGTACTTC
TRBJ2-7,TRBD2,NA,TRBV18,CASSPRLAGEYEQYF,TGTGCCAGCTCTCCTCGACTAGCGGGAGAATACGAGCAGTACTTC
TRBJ1-6,TRBD1,NA,TRBV3-1/TRBV3-2,CASSRQGQNSPLHF,TGTGCCAGCAGTCGACAGGGACAGAATTCACCCCTCCACTTT
TRBJ1-2,TRBD1,NA,TRBV28,CASSGSRQGHYGYTF,TGTGCCAGCAGTGGATCCCGACAGGGCCACTATGGCTACACCTTC
TRBJ2-1,TRBD2,NA,TRBV5-1,CASSLDSGSAEQFF,TGCGCCAGCAGCTTGGATAGCGGGAGTGCTGAGCAGTTCTTC
TRBJ2-7,TRBD2,few,TRBV5-6,CASSLLASGRGEQYF,TGTGCCAGCAGCTTGTTGGCTAGCGGGAGGGGTGAGCAGTACTTC
TRBJ2-7,TRBD2,NA,TRBV15,CATSGSGTSGYEQYF,TGTGCCACCAGCGGATCCGGGACTAGCGGGTACGAGCAGTACTTC
TRBJ2-6,NA,few,TRBV6-5,CASRDTGSGANVLTF,TGTGCCAGCAGGGATACAGGGTCCGGGGCCAACGTCCTGACTTTC
TRBJ1-2,TRBD1,NA,TRBV3-1/TRBV3-2,CASSLDSGQSYGYTF,TGTGCCAGCAGCCTAGATTCGGGACAGAGCTATGGCTACACCTTC
TRBJ1-2,NA,NA,TRBV5-4,CASSVSTGRSGYTF,TGTGCCAGCAGCGTCAGTACAGGGCGGAGTGGCTACACCTTC
TRBJ2-3,NA,NA,TRBV7-9,CASRPGEVPDTQYF,TGTGCCAGCAGGCCCGGGGAGGTCCCAGATACGCAGTATTTT
TRBJ2-3,TRBD2,NA,TRBV29-1,CSVELAGGPRGTDTQYF,TGCAGCGTTGAACTGGCGGGAGGGCCTAGAGGTACAGATACGCAGTATTTT
TRBJ1-1,TRBD1,NA,TRBV2,CASTSGSLDRGHTEAFF,TGTGCCAGCACCTCAGGGAGTCTAGACAGGGGACACACTGAAGCTTTCTTT
TRBJ2-5,TRBD1,NA,TRBV10-2,CASSDLTGKSVETQYF,TGCGCCAGCAGTGACCTGACAGGGAAGTCCGTGGAGACCCAGTACTTC
TRBJ2-3,NA,NA,TRBV30,CAWSQTDTQCF,TGTGCCTGGAGCCAGACAGATACGCAGTGTTTT
TRBJ2-2,TRBD2,NA,TRBV12-3/TRBV12-4,CASSSGLAGVLFF,TGTGCCAGCAGTTCGGGACTAGCGGGAGTGCTGTTTTTT
TRBJ1-1,TRBD1,NA,TRBV18,CASSPIAAGGLNTEAFF,TGTGCCAGCTCACCAATCGCGGCAGGGGGCCTGAACACTGAAGCTTTCTTT
TRBJ2-7,NA,once,TRBV9,CASSLLTSDYEQYF,TGTGCCAGCAGCTTACTGACTAGTGACTACGAGCAGTACTTC
TRBJ1-1,NA,NA,TRBV9,CASSVVSEMNTEAFF,TGTGCCAGCAGCGTAGTTTCGGAGATGAACACTGAAGCTTTCTTT
TRBJ1-3,TRBD1,NA,TRBV19,CASSIGTGSVGNTIYF,TGTGCCAGTAGTATAGGGACAGGGTCAGTAGGAAACACCATATATTTT
TRBJ2-7,TRBD2,NA,TRBV6-6,CASGTSIYEQYF,TGTGCCAGCGGGACTAGCATATACGAGCAGTACTTC
TRBJ2-1,TRBD2,once,TRBV5-8,CASSLAGGRLNNEQFF,TGTGCCAGCAGCTTGGCCGGCGGGAGGCTGAACAATGAGCAGTTCTTC
TRBJ1-2,TRBD1,NA,TRBV10-3,CAISSPDQGVGGYTF,TGTGCCATCAGTTCCCCAGACCAGGGGGTTGGGGGCTACACCTTC
TRBJ2-4,TRBD1,NA,TRBV28,CASSRTGVAKNIQYF,TGTGCCAGCAGTCGGACAGGGGTGGCCAAAAACATTCAGTACTTC
TRBJ1-2,NA,NA,TRBV27,CATQGSDYYGYTF,TGTGCCACCCAGGGGTCGGACTACTATGGCTACACCTTC
TRBJ2-3,TRBD2,NA,TRBV25-1,CASTVAGVTDTQYF,TGTGCCAGCACTGTAGCGGGAGTCACAGATACGCAGTATTTT
TRBJ1-2,NA,NA,TRBV15,CATSRAQGRYGYTF,TGTGCCACCAGCAGAGCCCAGGGCAGGTATGGCTACACCTTC
TRBJ2-5,NA,NA,TRBV2,CASNRGKETQYF,TGTGCCAGCAATAGGGGGAAAGAGACCCAGTACTTC
TRBJ2-1,TRBD2,once,TRBV7-2,CASISFAGEGYNEQFF,TGTGCCAGCATTAGTTTCGCGGGAGAAGGTTACAATGAGCAGTTCTTC
TRBJ2-3,NA,NA,TRBV7-8,CASSFAGADTQYF,TGTGCCAGCAGCTTTGCGGGGGCGGATACGCAGTATTTT
TRBJ1-5,NA,NA,TRBV28,CASSFNPRISSKNQPQHF,TGTGCCAGCAGTTTTAACCCCAGGATCTCTTCGAAAAATCAGCCCCAGCATTTT
TRBJ2-2,NA,NA,TRBV9,CASSVDGNTGELFF,TGTGCCAGCAGCGTAGACGGGAACACCGGGGAGCTGTTTTTT
TRBJ2-3,NA,NA,TRBV15,CATSRDKDTQYF,TGTGCCACCAGCAGAGATAAAGATACGCAGTATTTT
TRBJ2-7,TRBD2,few,TRBV2,CASRVGTSVNEQYF,TGTGCCAGCAGAGTAGGGACTAGCGTCAACGAGCAGTACTTC
TRBJ2-7,TRBD1,NA,TRBV4-3,CASSQHSQGAGEQYF,TGCGCCAGCAGCCAGCACTCTCAGGGGGCGGGCGAGCAGTACTTC
TRBJ1-6,TRBD1,NA,TRBV5-4,CASNLQGVWDSPLHF,TGTGCCAGCAACCTACAGGGGGTATGGGATTCACCCCTCCACTTT
TRBJ2-5,NA,NA,TRBV2,CASRKTSQETQYF,TGTGCCAGCAGGAAGACTAGCCAAGAGACCCAGTACTTC
TRBJ2-1,TRBD2,few,TRBV10-1,CASKASGRNEQFF,TGCGCCAGCAAAGCTAGCGGGAGGAATGAGCAGTTCTTC
TRBJ2-7,NA,NA,TRBV6-5,CASSYSAAGPYEQYF,TGTGCCAGCAGTTACTCGGCCGCTGGGCCCTACGAGCAGTACTTC
TRBJ1-1,TRBD1,NA,TRBV7-9,CASSFGQGETAFF,TGTGCCAGCAGCTTTGGTCAGGGGGAAACGGCTTTCTTT
TRBJ2-1,TRBD2,NA,TRBV11-2,CASSLVTSGTTEQFF,TGTGCCAGCAGCTTAGTAACTAGCGGGACTACTGAGCAGTTCTTC
TRBJ2-5,NA,NA,TRBV7-8,CASSLAWALQETQYF,TGTGCCAGCAGCTTAGCGTGGGCCCTCCAAGAGACCCAGTACTTC
TRBJ2-1,NA,NA,TRBV3-1/TRBV3-2,CASSQGGGAPWAGNEQFF,TGTGCCAGCAGCCAAGGAGGGGGAGCCCCCTGGGCAGGCAATGAGCAGTTCTTC
TRBJ2-2,NA,NA,TRBV27,CASSFGPITGELFF,TGTGCCAGCAGTTTTGGGCCGATCACCGGGGAGCTGTTTTTT
TRBJ2-7,NA,NA,TRBV5-5,CASSFSQIEQYF,TGTGCCAGCAGCTTTTCACAGATCGAGCAGTACTTC
TRBJ1-1,TRBD1,NA,TRBV5-1,CASSLGQGRTEAFF,TGCGCCAGCAGCCTCGGACAGGGTAGAACTGAAGCTTTCTTT
TRBJ1-3,TRBD1,once,TRBV10-3,CAISESTGDSSGNTIYF,TGTGCCATCAGTGAGTCTACAGGGGACAGTTCAGGAAACACCATATATTTT
TRBJ2-1,NA,NA,TRBV5-1,CASSLRDTSYNEQFF,TGCGCCAGCAGCTTACGGGATACCTCCTACAATGAGCAGTTCTTC
TRBJ2-1,TRBD1,NA,TRBV27,CASSRQGSYNEQFF,TGTGCCAGCAGTCGACAGGGCTCCTACAATGAGCAGTTCTTC
TRBJ2-7,NA,NA,TRBV6-5,CASSQTASYEQYF,TGTGCCAGCAGTCAAACTGCAAGCTACGAGCAGTACTTC
TRBJ1-6,TRBD1,NA,TRBV7-2,CASTGQFNSPLHF,TGTGCCAGCACGGGACAGTTCAATTCACCCCTCCACTTT
TRBJ2-1,NA,NA,TRBV3-1/TRBV3-2,CASSRNTGRTINEQFF,TGTGCCAGCAGTCGTAATACAGGGCGGACGATCAATGAGCAGTTCTTC
TRBJ2-5,TRBD2,once,TRBV7-2,CASSFYGTSGRETQYF,TGTGCCAGCAGCTTTTACGGGACTAGCGGGAGAGAGACCCAGTACTTC
TRBJ2-6,NA,NA,TRBV6-1,CASSEAAAGVHSGANVLTF,TGTGCCAGCAGTGAAGCGGCGGCAGGGGTCCACTCTGGGGCCAACGTCCTGACTTTC
TRBJ1-1,NA,NA,TRBV7-9,CASSPGGEVNTEAFF,TGTGCCAGCAGCCCCGGGGGGGAAGTGAACACTGAAGCTTTCTTT
TRBJ1-6,NA,few,TRBV15,CATKTPGDSPLHF,TGTGCCACCAAGACTCCGGGGGATTCACCCCTCCACTTT